This TCR beta chain was obtained from a study of OX40 agonist ivuxolimab in advanced cancers. Looking at the study overall: Partial response was recorded in three patients: one hepatocellular carcinoma and two cutaneous melanoma cases.

Notes on the study in general: Normalized expansion of T-cell clones was also low for some nonresponders.

The CDR3 has 14 amino acids. The V gene lost 3 bases and the J gene lost 3 bases, with 11 bases spanning the gap. The germline CDR1 and CDR2 sequences are WSHSY and SAAADI. The assay was immunoSEQ multiplex PCR, and TCRdb's table has in-frame clones only and misses some. This table holds about 58,000 clones, 75% to 90% found once. A remark on this clone: The antigen is not known.

Enrollment shut out patients with autoimmune disease history or systemic immunosuppression. Sequenced material: CD4+ or CD8+ T cells sorted from blood, taken in a trial of the OX40 agonist ivuxolimab. The origin of this receptor is an adult with an advanced solid tumor such as melanoma, head and neck, liver or kidney cancer. The chain has TRBV10-2 and TRBJ1-2, with D tentatively TRBD1 (5 bases). Here the CDR3 DNA reads TGCGCCAGCAGTGAATCAGGGTGGGACTATGGCTACACCTTC. This codes for CASSESGWDYGYTF.